The present TCR beta chain was sequenced within a study of blood T cell repertoires in COVID-19. Participants, 18 to 89 years old, spanned under 30 US areas. Participants were placed into cohorts based on the clinical history they reported. Trimming removed 2 bases from V and 2 bases from J, with 12 bases in between. This CDR3 spans 16 amino acids. CDR1 SGHTA and CDR2 FQGTGA come from the germline V gene. In the source study's methods: From reference gene primer amplification, estimates of nucleated cell counts were derived. Profiling relied on immunoSEQ multiplex PCR, and the TCRdb table lists in-frame clones only, not all of them. D and trimming were read from the DNA, whereas the V and J calls and clone size are those reported in that table. The sample holds approximately 220,000 clones, 85% to 90% seen once.

The sequenced sample was PBMCs or T cells enriched from blood (not recorded which). This receptor was obtained from a woman between 18 and 29 years old in a cohort exposed to, infected with or recovered from COVID-19 (not recorded which). This sequence joins TRBV7-3 and TRBJ2-2, with a tentative D call TRBD1 (6 bases). This CDR3 is CASSLYSGTNTGELFF. In DNA form, the CDR3 reads TGTGCCAGCAGCTTATATTCCGGGACAAACACCGGGGAGCTGTTTTTT. The entire variable domain, with the rest obtained from reference TRBV7-3 and TRBJ2-2, is as follows: GAGVSQTPSNKVTEKGKYVELRCDPISGHTALYWYRQSLGQGPEFLIYFQGTGAADDSGLPNDRFFAVRPEGSVSTLKIQRTERGDSAVYLCASSLYSGTNTGELFFGEGSRLTVL.